The 31 T cell receptor beta chains below were found in one sample sequenced in a study of blood T cells in healthy people across ages. Sample-barcoded 5' priming and a J-beta primer mix drove a second PCR of roughly 7 to 11 cycles. TCRdb re-called the 5' RACE reads with MiXCR, one entry per CDR3 protein. The table includes over 1,500,000 distinct CDR3 sequences, about 50% detected once. Sequencing was carried out using blood. The receptors shown here come from a woman between 40 and 50 years old in good health.

This clonotype turned up a few times. V gene TRBV2 combines with J gene TRBJ1-2; the D is unclear. Germline assignment: CDR1 SNHLY and CDR2 FYNNEI. V lost 7 bases, J lost 8 bases, and 20 bases lay in between. The CDR3 is 14 residues long. CDR3 sequence: CASTPGRVLNGYTF. In nucleotides, the CDR3 is TGTGCCAGCACTCCCGGGAGGGTCTTAAACGGCTACACCTTC.

Concerning this clonotype: The conserved final phenylalanine or tryptophan is absent from the CDR3, which likely points to a read error. The chain employs TRBV5-1 and TRBJ2-1; tentatively, D is TRBD1 (6 bases). Germline V CDR1 and CDR2: SGHRS, YFSETQ. Trimming shortened V by 3 bases and J by 1 base, and 17 bases separated the two germline ends. The CDR3 has 17 residues. CDR3 coding DNA: TGCGCCAGCAGCTGGACGACAGGAGCCCGATCCTACAATGAGCAGTTCTTA. As protein: CASSWTTGARSYNEQFL.

This chain joins TRBV11-2 and TRBJ2-1; D unresolved. Trimming left V 1 base short and J 7 bases short, with 14 bases between. The V gene's germline CDR1 is SGHAT and CDR2 FQNNGV. This CDR3 has 15 amino acids. The CDR3 loop is CASSLGGTIGNEQFF. DNA for the CDR3: TGTGCCAGCAGCTTAGGCGGAACTATCGGTAATGAGCAGTTCTTC.

J is TRBJ2-1 and V is TRBV5-1, with a possible D match to TRBD1 (5 bases). Per germline, CDR1 SGHRS and CDR2 YFSETQ. V lost 0 bases, J lost 5 bases, and 12 bases lay in between. This CDR3 is built from 15 residues. The CDR3 bases are TGCGCCAGCAGCTTGGAAGACAGTTCAAACAATGAGCAGTTCTTC. It codes for CASSLEDSSNNEQFF.

The chain couples TRBV5-1 to TRBJ2-6, with 10 nucleotides matching TRBD2. Germline V gives CDR1 SGHRS, CDR2 YFSETQ. The CDR3 is made up of 18 amino acids. Germline trimming cut 0 bases from V and 4 bases from J; bases unmatched to any gene: 7. The CDR3 DNA follows: TGCGCCAGCAGCTTGGAAGCGGGACTAGCGTCAGGGGCCAACGTCCTGACTTTC. It specifies CASSLEAGLASGANVLTF.

The table lists this clonotype with a count of one. The gene calls are TRBV28 and TRBJ1-4; TRBD1 might be the D (5 bases). V gave up 7 bases and J gave up 7 bases, with 16 bases separating them. Germline lookup yields CDR1 MDHEN and CDR2 SYDVKM. The CDR3 covers 14 residues. The DNA of the CDR3 is TGTGCCAGCATTAATGGGGGATTTAGTGAAAAACTGTTTTTT. Translating gives CASINGGFSEKLFF.

The chain is built from TRBV7-8 and TRBJ2-7; possible D gene TRBD1, 8 bases. Germline lookup yields CDR1 SGHVS and CDR2 FQNEAQ. The CDR3 consists of 16 residues. Deletions cut 5 bases from V and 4 bases from J, with 21 bases between. The DNA for the CDR3 is TGTGCCAGCAGCCCCTTAACAGGGGGACTATTGTACGAGCAGTACTTC. Translating it yields CASSPLTGGLLYEQYF.

This sequence joins TRBV27 and TRBJ2-1; possibly TRBD2 for D (6 bases). This CDR3 region has 14 residues. CDR1 MNHEY and CDR2 SMNVEV come from the germline V gene (reference sequence). Deletions cut 7 bases from V and 7 bases from J, with 17 bases between. CDR3 region: CASTGTSSRNEQFF. CDR3 nucleotides: TGTGCCAGCACGGGAACTAGCTCTCGGAATGAGCAGTTCTTC.

The chain links TRBV24-1 to TRBJ2-7; 10 positions agree with TRBD1. The end of the DNA is better explained by TRBJ2-5, so the J call may be wrong. The length of the CDR3 is 16 residues. Germline values: CDR1 KGHDR, CDR2 SFDVKD. The CDR3 region has the DNA TGTGCCACCAGTGATTCCCCAGGGACAGGGGTAGAGACCCAGTACTTC. Translating it yields CATSDSPGTGVETQYF.

J is TRBJ2-6 and V is TRBV18; D unresolved. Germline V gene lookup returns CDR1 KGHSH and CDR2 LQKENI. V was clipped by 0 bases and J by 4 bases, with 13 bases between them. The CDR3 is made up of 17 amino acids. CDR3 nucleotide sequence: TGTGCCAGCTCACCACCACTTTCGGATCTGGGGGCCAACGTCCTGACTTTC. Protein: CASSPPLSDLGANVLTF.

This chain connects TRBV29-1 to TRBJ1-2; no firm D call. The CDR3 has 11 residues. Germline-derived CDR1 and CDR2 are SQVTM and ANQGSEA. Deletions cut 1 base from V and 8 bases from J, with 8 bases between. CDR3 nucleotide sequence: TGCAGCGTTGAAGGGGGTGAGGGCTACACCTTC. Translation: CSVEGGEGYTF.

The CDR3 coding sequence is TGCAGTGCTATAGGGATGGATGAGCAGTTCTTC. Protein product: CSAIGMDEQFF. The rearrangement joins TRBV20-1 to TRBJ2-1; D gene uncertain. V was pared by 4 bases and J by 8 bases, with 9 bases between. This CDR3 has 11 residues. Per germline, CDR1 DFQATT and CDR2 SNEGSKA (reference sequence).

V and J are TRBV7-2 and TRBJ1-5; D is unresolved. V lost 1 base to trimming and J lost 5 bases, with 12 bases between them. The CDR3 extends over 15 amino acids. Per the germline V gene, CDR1 is SGHTA and CDR2 is FQGNSA. The CDR3 loop reads CASSLGGGFHQPQHF. DNA for the CDR3: TGTGCCAGCAGCTTAGGCGGAGGGTTTCATCAGCCCCAGCATTTT.

This chain uses TRBV4-3 with TRBJ1-4; maybe TRBD1 (5 bases). The V gene lost 6 bases and the J gene lost 7 bases, with 18 bases spanning the gap. Germline-derived CDR1 and CDR2 are LGHNA and YSLEER. The CDR3 has 15 residues. The CDR3 DNA reads TGCGCCAGCAGACCCGAGGGGACTCGGGGTGAAAAACTGTTTTTT. Translation gives CASRPEGTRGEKLFF.

This chain uses TRBV4-3 with TRBJ2-7, with 9 nucleotides matching TRBD2. CDR3 size: 17 residues. J was trimmed by 7 bases and V by 0 bases; bases with no gene match: 13. Germline V gene lookup returns CDR1 LGHNA and CDR2 YSLEER. CDR3: CASSQDYGGLADNEQYF. The CDR3 nucleotides read TGCGCCAGCAGCCAAGACTATGGGGGACTAGCTGACAATGAGCAGTACTTC.

The rearrangement links TRBV6-5 to TRBJ1-1, with D perhaps matching TRBD1 (6 bases). The CDR3 runs to 14 residues. Germline CDR1 reads MNHEY; CDR2 reads SVGAGI. V was shortened by 5 bases and J by 0 bases, with 10 bases between the two germline ends. CDR3 protein: CASSPYRVNTEAFF. The CDR3 DNA is TGTGCCAGCAGTCCCTACAGGGTGAACACTGAAGCTTTCTTT.

This clonotype was observed a few times. The J gene is TRBJ2-7, the V gene TRBV12-3 or TRBV12-4; D remains unclear. The V end lost 2 bases, the J end lost 0 bases, and 8 bases lay between the germline ends. CDR3 size: 14 residues. The CDR3 DNA follows: TGTGCCAGCAGTTTATACGACAACTCCTACGAGCAGTACTTC. Amino acids: CASSLYDNSYEQYF.

This sequence joins TRBV6-2 or TRBV6-3 and TRBJ2-1; D is ambiguous. The end of the DNA aligns better with TRBJ2-7, so the J call may be wrong. Looked up from germline, CDR1 is MNHEY and CDR2 is SVGEGT. CDR3 length: 15 residues. The CDR3 DNA reads as TGTGCCAGCACGCGGTACACAAGCTCCTACAATGAGCAGTACTTC. Residues: CASTRYTSSYNEQYF.

The J gene is TRBJ2-1, the V gene TRBV27, with a possible D match to TRBD2 (7 bases). Trimming shortened V by 3 bases and J by 4 bases, and 13 bases separated the two germline ends. Germline lookup yields CDR1 MNHEY and CDR2 SMNVEV (reference sequence). This CDR3 spans 15 amino acids. The CDR3 bases are TGTGCCAGCAGTTTTGCGGGGGCCAATTACAATGAGCAGTTCTTC. It specifies CASSFAGANYNEQFF.

The chain has TRBV18 and TRBJ2-7; 9 bases line up with TRBD1. This CDR3 has 15 residues. V gave up 6 bases and J gave up 4 bases; unmatched junction bases: 10. The germline CDR1 and CDR2 sequences are KGHSH and LQKENI. The CDR3 nucleotides read TGTGCCAGCTCTACGCTGGGGACAGGGATATACGAGCAGTACTTC. Translation gives CASSTLGTGIYEQYF.

This chain joins TRBV24-1 and TRBJ2-7; no clear D gene. The J call is in doubt because the DNA end fits TRBJ2-5 better. Germline values: CDR1 KGHDR, CDR2 SFDVKD. The CDR3 has 11 amino acids. The CDR3 DNA reads as TGTGCCACCCAGTATGGGGAGACCCAGTACTTC. Its translation: CATQYGETQYF.

This clonotype was observed a handful of times. The chain has TRBV7-3 and TRBJ2-5; D is perhaps TRBD2 (6 bases). The CDR3 totals 13 residues. Germline V gene data show CDR1 as SGHTA and CDR2 as FQGTGA. Trimming left V 5 bases short and J 5 bases short, with 12 bases between. DNA of the CDR3: TGTGCCAGCAGCGGCGGGACGTCGGAGACCCAGTACTTC. Translated: CASSGGTSETQYF.

This clonotype was counted at least ten times. The genes are TRBV7-2 and TRBJ2-5, with 7 bases lining up with TRBD2. The CDR3 extends over 14 amino acids. Germline CDR1 SGHTA, CDR2 FQGNSA. J gave up 0 bases and V 5 bases, and 3 bases lay outside the gene matches. CDR3 sequence reads: CASSGAGYQETQYF. CDR3 bases: TGTGCCAGCAGCGGAGCGGGGTACCAAGAGACCCAGTACTTC.

In this sample, this clonotype turned up a few times. The J gene is TRBJ2-6, the V gene TRBV5-1; D remains ambiguous. Germline V gives CDR1 SGHRS, CDR2 YFSETQ. V was cut by 1 base and J by 0 bases, with 11 bases left in between. The CDR3 loop spans 17 amino acids. CDR3: CASSLPLLSSGANVLTF. The CDR3 DNA reads as TGCGCCAGCAGCTTGCCCCTTCTGAGCTCTGGGGCCAACGTCCTGACTTTC.

This clonotype was detected once. In DNA, the CDR3 is TGTGCCAGCAGCCGCCGCATCGGGACTGAAGAGACCCAGTACTTC. Protein sequence: CASSRRIGTEETQYF. The chain joins TRBV11-2 to TRBJ2-5, with D possibly TRBD2 on 6 matching bases. Germline-derived CDR1 and CDR2 are SGHAT and FQNNGV. This CDR3 contains 15 residues. Deletions cut 5 bases from V and 3 bases from J, with 16 bases between.

A note on this clonotype: The junction and the germline gene differ at one end; a read error may be behind it. The chain carries TRBV6-2 or TRBV6-3 and TRBJ2-4; D remains ambiguous. The CDR3 has 12 residues. Germline loops: CDR1 MNHEY, CDR2 SVGEGT. The CDR3 nucleotides are TGTGCCAGCAGTGACTCGCAAAACATTCAGTACTTC. Encoded protein: CASSDSQNIQYF.

The V call is TRBV10-3, the J call TRBJ2-7, with 8 bases aligning to TRBD1. The CDR3 runs to 14 residues. Germline CDR1 and CDR2: ENHRY and SYGVKD. The CDR3 DNA reads TGTGTCACAACGTCAGGGACAGGATCCTACGAGCAGTACTTC. Residues: CVTTSGTGSYEQYF.

This sequence joins TRBV28 and TRBJ2-7; the D is unclear. V was pared by 6 bases and J by 3 bases, with 18 bases between. This CDR3 region has 15 residues. CDR1 and CDR2 from the germline V gene are MDHEN and SYDVKM. This chain's CDR3 is CASSPTPGPLYEQYF. The CDR3 nucleotides are TGTGCCAGCAGCCCCACTCCGGGTCCACTCTACGAGCAGTACTTC. Complete variable domain (other parts from reference TRBV28 and TRBJ2-7): DVKVTQSSRYLVKRTGEKVFLECVQDMDHENMFWYRQDPGLGLRLIYFSYDVKMKEKGDIPEGYSVSREKKERFSLILESASTNQTSMYLCASSPTPGPLYEQYFGPGTRLTVT.

This clonotype was seen a handful of times. This chain connects TRBV7-9 to TRBJ2-1; D is unresolved. V was pared by 6 bases and J by 7 bases, with 13 bases between. The CDR3 loop spans 13 amino acids. Germline V CDR1 and CDR2: SEHNR, FQNEAQ (reference sequence). DNA of the CDR3: TGTGCCAGCAGAAGCCAAATAGTGAATGAGCAGTTCTTC. Its translation: CASRSQIVNEQFF.

This chain links TRBV4-1 with TRBJ2-7; 9 bases are shared with TRBD1. The length of the CDR3 is 18 residues. Looked up from germline, CDR1 is MGHRA and CDR2 is YSYEKL. The J segment lost 9 bases and the V segment lost 4 bases, leaving 22 bases of the junction unmatched. CDR3 in amino acids: CASSPQTSLDRGYSGQYF. The CDR3 coding sequence is TGCGCCAGCAGCCCACAAACTAGTTTGGACAGGGGATATAGTGGGCAGTACTTC.

This sequence joins TRBV12-3 or TRBV12-4 and TRBJ2-3; 14 bases line up with TRBD2. CDR3 length equals 19 residues. J gave up 3 bases and V 4 bases, and 12 bases lay outside the gene matches. The DNA for the CDR3 is TGTGCCAGCAGTTCCGCGATGGTGACTAGCGGGGGGGCAACAGATACGCAGTATTTT. Amino acids: CASSSAMVTSGGATDTQYF.